This TCR beta chain was recovered during a study of OX40 agonist ivuxolimab in advanced cancers. Study-wide background: Every patient in dose escalation had hepatocellular carcinoma, melanoma, renal cell or head and neck cancer.

No patient had autoimmune disease or received systemic immunosuppression. Sequencing was performed with immunoSEQ multiplex PCR; in TCRdb, only in-frame clones are kept and a portion is missing. Here the sample spans more than 70,000 clones, 80% to 90% being singletons. Findings and limits, study-wide: Dose levels from 0.1 to 3.0 mg/kg saw CD4+ and CD8+ blood T cells expand clonally by week 6. Expanded clones were, on average, more numerous among CD8+ T cells than CD4+.

Germline CDR1 LNHDA, CDR2 SQIVND (reference sequence). V was trimmed by 4 bases and J by 4 bases, leaving 13 bases between them. CDR3 length: 14 residues. Comment on this clone: Antigen unknown.

The TCR sequence derives from an adult with an advanced solid tumor such as melanoma, head and neck, liver or kidney cancer. The chain links TRBV19 to TRBJ1-2, with D unclear. The specimen comprised CD4+ or CD8+ T cells sorted from blood, sampled in a trial of the OX40 agonist ivuxolimab. The CDR3 nucleotides read TGTGCCAGTAGTACCCGACCTTTTGTCTATGGCTACACCTTC. Residues: CASSTRPFVYGYTF.